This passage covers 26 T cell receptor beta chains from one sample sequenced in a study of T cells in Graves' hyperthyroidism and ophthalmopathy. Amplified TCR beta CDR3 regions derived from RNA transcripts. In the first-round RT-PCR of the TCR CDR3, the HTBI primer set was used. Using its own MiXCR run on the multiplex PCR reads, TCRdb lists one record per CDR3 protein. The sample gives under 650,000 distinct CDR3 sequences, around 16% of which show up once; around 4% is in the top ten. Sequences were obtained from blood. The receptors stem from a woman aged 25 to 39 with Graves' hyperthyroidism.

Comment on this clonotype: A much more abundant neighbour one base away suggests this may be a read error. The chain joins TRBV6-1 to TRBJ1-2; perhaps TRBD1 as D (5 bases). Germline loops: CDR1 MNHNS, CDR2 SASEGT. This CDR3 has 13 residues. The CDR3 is CPSQNGAGDGYTF. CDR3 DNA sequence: TGTCCCAGCCAGAACGGGGCAGGAGATGGCTACACCTTC.

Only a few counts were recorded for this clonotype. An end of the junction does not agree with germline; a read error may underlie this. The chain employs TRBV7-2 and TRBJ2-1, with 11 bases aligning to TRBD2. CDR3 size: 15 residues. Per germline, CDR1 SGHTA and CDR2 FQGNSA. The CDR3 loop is CASSAGLAAYSEQFF. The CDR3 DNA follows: TGTGCCAGCAGCGCGGGACTAGCGGCCTACAGTGAGCAGTTCTTC.

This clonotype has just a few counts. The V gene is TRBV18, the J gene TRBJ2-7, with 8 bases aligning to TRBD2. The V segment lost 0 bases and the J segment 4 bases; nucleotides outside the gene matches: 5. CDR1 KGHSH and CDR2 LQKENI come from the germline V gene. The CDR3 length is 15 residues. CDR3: CASSPPPSGRYEQYF. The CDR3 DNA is TGTGCCAGCTCACCACCACCTAGCGGGCGATACGAGCAGTACTTC.

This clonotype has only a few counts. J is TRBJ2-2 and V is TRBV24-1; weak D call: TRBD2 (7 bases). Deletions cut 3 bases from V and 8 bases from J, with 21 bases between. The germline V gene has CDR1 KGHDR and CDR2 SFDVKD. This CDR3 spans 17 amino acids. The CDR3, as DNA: TGTGCCACCAGTGATCCGACAGGATGGACTAGTTCTGGGGAGCTGTTTTTT. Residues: CATSDPTGWTSSGELFF.

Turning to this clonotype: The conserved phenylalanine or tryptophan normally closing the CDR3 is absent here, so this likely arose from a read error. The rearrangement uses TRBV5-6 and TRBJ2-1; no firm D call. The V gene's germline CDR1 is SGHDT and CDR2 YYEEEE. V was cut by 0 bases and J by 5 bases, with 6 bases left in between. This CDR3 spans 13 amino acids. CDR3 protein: CASSLGGDNEQFL. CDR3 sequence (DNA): TGTGCCAGCAGCTTGGGAGGTGACAATGAGCAGTTCCTC.

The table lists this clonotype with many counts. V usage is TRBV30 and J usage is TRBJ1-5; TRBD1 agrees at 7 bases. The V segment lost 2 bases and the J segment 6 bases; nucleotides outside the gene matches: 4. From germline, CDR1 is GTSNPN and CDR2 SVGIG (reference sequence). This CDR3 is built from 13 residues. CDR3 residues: CAWSSGGTQPQHF. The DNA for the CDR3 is TGTGCCTGGAGTTCAGGGGGTACTCAGCCCCAGCATTTT. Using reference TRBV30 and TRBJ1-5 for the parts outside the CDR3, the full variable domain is SQTIHQWPATLVQPVGSPLSLECTVEGTSNPNLYWYRQAAGRGLQLLFYSVGIGQISSEVPQNLSASRPQDRQFILSSKKLLLSDSGFYLCAWSSGGTQPQHFGDGTRLSIL.

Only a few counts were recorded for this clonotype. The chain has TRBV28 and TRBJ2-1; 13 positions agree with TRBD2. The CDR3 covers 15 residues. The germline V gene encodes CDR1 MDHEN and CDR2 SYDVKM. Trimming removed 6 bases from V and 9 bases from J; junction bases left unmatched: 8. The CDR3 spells CASSSGTSGMVEQFF. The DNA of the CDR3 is TGTGCCAGCAGCTCCGGGACTAGCGGGATGGTTGAGCAGTTCTTC.

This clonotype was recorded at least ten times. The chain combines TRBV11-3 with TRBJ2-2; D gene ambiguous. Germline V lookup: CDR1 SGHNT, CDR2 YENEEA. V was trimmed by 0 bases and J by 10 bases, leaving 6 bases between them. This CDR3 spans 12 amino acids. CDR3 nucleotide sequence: TGTGCCAGCAGCTTAGATTTGACGGAGCTGTTTTTT. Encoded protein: CASSLDLTELFF.

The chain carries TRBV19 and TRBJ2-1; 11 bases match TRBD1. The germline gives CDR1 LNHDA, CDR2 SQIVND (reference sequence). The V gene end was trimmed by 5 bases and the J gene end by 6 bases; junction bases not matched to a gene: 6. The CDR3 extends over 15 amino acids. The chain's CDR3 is CASSAPGTGGNEQFF. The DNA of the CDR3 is TGTGCCAGTAGTGCACCCGGGACAGGGGGCAATGAGCAGTTCTTC.

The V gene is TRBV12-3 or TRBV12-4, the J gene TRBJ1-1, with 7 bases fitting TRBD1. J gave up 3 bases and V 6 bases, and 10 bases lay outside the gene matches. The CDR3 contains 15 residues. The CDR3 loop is CASSLRQGWDTEAFF. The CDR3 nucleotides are TGTGCCAGCAGCCTACGACAGGGATGGGACACTGAAGCTTTCTTT.

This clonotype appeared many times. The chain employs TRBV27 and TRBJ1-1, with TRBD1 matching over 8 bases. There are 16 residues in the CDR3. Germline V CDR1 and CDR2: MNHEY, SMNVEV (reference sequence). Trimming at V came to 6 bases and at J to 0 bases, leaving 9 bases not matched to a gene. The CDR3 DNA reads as TGTGCCAGCAGCCGAAACCGGGACAGGATGAACACTGAAGCTTTCTTT. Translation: CASSRNRDRMNTEAFF.

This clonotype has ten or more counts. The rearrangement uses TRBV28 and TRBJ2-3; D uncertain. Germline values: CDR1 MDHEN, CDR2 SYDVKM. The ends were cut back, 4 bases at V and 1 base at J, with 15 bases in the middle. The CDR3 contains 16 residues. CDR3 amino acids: CASSWNVGSGTDTQYF. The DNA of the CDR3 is TGTGCCAGCAGTTGGAACGTGGGGTCAGGCACAGATACGCAGTATTTT.

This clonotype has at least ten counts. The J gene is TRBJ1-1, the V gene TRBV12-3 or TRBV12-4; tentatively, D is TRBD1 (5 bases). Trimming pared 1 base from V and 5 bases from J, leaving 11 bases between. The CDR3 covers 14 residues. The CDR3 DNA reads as TGTGCCAGCAGTTTAGGAGGGGTAGGGACTGAAGCTTTCTTT. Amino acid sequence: CASSLGGVGTEAFF.

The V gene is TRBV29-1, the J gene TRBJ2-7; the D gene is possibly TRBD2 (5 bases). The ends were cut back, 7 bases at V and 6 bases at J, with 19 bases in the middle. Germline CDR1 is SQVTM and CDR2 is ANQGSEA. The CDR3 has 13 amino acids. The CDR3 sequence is CSAMDLGNPEQYF. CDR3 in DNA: TGCAGCGCTATGGACCTCGGGAATCCCGAGCAGTACTTC.

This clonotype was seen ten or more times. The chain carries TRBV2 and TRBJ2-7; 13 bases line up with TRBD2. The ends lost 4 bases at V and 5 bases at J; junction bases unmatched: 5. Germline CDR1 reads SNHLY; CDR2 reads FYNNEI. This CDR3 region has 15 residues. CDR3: CASSGLAGGLDEQYF. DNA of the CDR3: TGTGCCAGCAGTGGACTAGCGGGAGGACTGGACGAGCAGTACTTC.

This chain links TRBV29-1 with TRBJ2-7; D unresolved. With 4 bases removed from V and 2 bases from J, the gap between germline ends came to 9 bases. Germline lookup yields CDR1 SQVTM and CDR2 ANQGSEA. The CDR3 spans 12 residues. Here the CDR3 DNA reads TGCAGCGTTGGAAACAGTCCCTACGAGCAGTACTTC. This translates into CSVGNSPYEQYF.

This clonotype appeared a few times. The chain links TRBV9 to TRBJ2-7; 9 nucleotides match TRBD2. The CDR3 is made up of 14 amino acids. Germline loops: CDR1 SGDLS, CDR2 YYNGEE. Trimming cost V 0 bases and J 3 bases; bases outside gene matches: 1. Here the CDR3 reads CASSVGGRGYEQYF. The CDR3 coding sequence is TGTGCCAGCAGCGTAGGCGGGAGGGGCTACGAGCAGTACTTC.

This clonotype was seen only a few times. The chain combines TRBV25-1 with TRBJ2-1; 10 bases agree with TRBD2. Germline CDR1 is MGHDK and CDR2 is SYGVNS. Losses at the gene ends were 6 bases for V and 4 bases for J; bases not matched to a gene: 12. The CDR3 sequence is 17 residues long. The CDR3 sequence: CASRLSTGTSDYNEQFF. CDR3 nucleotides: TGTGCCAGCAGACTCTCCACCGGGACTAGCGATTACAATGAGCAGTTCTTC.

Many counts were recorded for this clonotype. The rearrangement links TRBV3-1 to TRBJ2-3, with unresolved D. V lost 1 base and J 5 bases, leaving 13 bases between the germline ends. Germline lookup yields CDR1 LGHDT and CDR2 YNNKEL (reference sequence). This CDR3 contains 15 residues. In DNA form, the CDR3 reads TGTGCCAGCAGCCAAGTAACAACCCGAGGAGATACGCAGTATTTT. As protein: CASSQVTTRGDTQYF.

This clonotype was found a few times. The CDR3 loop reads CASRNQGHTEAFF. CDR3 nucleotides: TGTGCCAGCAGAAACCAGGGGCACACTGAAGCTTTCTTT. The chain has TRBV6-2 or TRBV6-3 and TRBJ1-1; possibly TRBD1 for D (6 bases). The germline V gene encodes CDR1 MNHEY and CDR2 SVGEGT. This CDR3 is built from 13 residues. V lost 6 bases to trimming and J lost 3 bases, with 11 bases between them.

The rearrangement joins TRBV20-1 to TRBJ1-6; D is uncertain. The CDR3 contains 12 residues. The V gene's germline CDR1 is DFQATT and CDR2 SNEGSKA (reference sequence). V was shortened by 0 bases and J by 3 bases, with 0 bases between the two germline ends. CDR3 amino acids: CSARDYNSPLHF. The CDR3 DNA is TGCAGTGCTAGAGACTATAATTCACCCCTCCACTTT.

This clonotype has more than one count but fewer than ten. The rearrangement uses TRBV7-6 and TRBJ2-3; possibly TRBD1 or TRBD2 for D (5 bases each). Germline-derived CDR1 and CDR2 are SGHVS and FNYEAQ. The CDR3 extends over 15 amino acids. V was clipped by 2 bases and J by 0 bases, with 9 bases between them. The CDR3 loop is CASSLTRDSTDTQYF. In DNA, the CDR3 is TGTGCCAGCAGCTTAACCAGGGACAGCACAGATACGCAGTATTTT. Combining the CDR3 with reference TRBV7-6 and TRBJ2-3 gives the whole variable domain GAGVSQSPRYKVTKRGQDVALRCDPISGHVSLYWYRQALGQGPEFLTYFNYEAQQDKSGLPNDRFSAERPEGSISTLTIQRTEQRDSAMYRCASSLTRDSTDTQYFGPGTRLTVL.

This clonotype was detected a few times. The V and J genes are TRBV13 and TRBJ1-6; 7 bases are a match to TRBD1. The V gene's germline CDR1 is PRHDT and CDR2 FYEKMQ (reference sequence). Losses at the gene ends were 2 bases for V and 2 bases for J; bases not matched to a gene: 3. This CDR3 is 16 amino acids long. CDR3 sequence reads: CASSLRGLTYNSPLHF. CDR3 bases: TGTGCCAGCAGCTTAAGGGGGCTCACCTATAATTCACCCCTCCACTTT.

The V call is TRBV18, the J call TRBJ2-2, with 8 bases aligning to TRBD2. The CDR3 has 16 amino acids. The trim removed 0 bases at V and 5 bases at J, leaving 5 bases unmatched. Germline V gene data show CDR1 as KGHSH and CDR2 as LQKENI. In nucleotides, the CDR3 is TGTGCCAGCTCACCACCGGCGGGAGGTTTGACCGGGGAGCTGTTTTTT. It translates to CASSPPAGGLTGELFF. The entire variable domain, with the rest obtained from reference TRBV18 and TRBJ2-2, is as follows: NAGVMQNPRHLVRRRGQEARLRCSPMKGHSHVYWYRQLPEEGLKFMVYLQKENIIDESGMPKERFSAEFPKEGPSILRIQQVVRGDSAAYFCASSPPAGGLTGELFFGEGSRLTVL.

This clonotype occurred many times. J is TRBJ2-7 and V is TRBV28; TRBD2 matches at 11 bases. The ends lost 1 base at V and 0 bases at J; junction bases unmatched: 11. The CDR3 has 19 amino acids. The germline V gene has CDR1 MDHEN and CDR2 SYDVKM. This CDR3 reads CASSLSTSGRGGSSYEQYF. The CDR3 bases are TGTGCCAGCAGTTTATCTACTAGCGGGAGAGGCGGAAGCTCCTACGAGCAGTACTTC.

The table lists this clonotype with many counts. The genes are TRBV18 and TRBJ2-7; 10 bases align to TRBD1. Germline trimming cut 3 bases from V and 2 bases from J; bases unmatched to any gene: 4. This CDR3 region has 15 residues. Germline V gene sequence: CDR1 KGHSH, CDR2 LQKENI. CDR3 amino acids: CASSPGQGWAYEQYF. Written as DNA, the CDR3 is TGTGCCAGCTCACCGGGACAGGGGTGGGCCTACGAGCAGTACTTC.